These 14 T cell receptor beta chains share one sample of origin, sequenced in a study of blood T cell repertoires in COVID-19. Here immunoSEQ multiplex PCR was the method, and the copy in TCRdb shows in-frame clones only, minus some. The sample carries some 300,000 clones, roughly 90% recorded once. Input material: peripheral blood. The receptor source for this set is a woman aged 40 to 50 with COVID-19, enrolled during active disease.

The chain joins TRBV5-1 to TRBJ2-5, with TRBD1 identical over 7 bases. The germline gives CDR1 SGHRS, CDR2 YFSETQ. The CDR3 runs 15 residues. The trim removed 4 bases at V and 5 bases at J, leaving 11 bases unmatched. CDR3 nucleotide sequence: TGCGCCAGCAGCCCAAGCCTCAGGGGGACGGAGACCCAGTACTTC. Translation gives CASSPSLRGTETQYF.

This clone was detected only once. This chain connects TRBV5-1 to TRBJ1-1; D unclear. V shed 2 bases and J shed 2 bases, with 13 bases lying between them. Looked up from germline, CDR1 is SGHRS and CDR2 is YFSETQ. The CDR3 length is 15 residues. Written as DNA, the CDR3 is TGCGCCAGCAGCTTTGCGTCCTCAGGAAACACTGAAGCTTTCTTT. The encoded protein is CASSFASSGNTEAFF.

CDR3 amino acids: CASSEGGRWNTEAFF. Written as DNA, the CDR3 is TGTGCCAGCAGTGAAGGGGGGAGGTGGAACACTGAAGCTTTCTTT. The chain carries TRBV25-1 and TRBJ1-1, with D possibly matching TRBD1 (5 bases). V lost 2 bases and J lost 1, with 11 bases in between. The CDR3 is made up of 15 amino acids. CDR1 is MGHDK, CDR2 SYGVNS, per germline.

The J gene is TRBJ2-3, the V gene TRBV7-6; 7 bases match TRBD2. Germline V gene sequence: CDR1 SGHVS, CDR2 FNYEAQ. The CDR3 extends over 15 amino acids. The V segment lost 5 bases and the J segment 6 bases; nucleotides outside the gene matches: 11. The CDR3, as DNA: TGTGCCAGCAGCCTGGGGACTACGGGGCGGGATACGCAGTATTTT. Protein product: CASSLGTTGRDTQYF.

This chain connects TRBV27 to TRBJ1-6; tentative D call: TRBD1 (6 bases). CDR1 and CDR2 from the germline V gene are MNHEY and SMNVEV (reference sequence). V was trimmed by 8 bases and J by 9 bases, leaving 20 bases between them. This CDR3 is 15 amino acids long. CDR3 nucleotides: TGTGCCAGCGGGGGAAACAGGGAAAAACCTTCACCCCTCCACTTT. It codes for CASGGNREKPSPLHF.

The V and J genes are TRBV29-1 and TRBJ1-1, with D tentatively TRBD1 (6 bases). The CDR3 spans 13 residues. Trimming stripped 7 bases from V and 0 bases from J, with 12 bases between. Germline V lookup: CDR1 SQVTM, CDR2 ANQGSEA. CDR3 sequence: CSGGQGLNTEAFF. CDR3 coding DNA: TGCAGCGGCGGGCAGGGGCTGAACACTGAAGCTTTCTTT.

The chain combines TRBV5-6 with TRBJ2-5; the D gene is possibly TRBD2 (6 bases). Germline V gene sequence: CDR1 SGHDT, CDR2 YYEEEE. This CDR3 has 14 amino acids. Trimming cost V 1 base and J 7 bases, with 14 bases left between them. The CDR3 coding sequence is TGTGCCAGCAGCTTGAGGGACTTCCAGGGGACCCAGTACTTC. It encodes CASSLRDFQGTQYF.

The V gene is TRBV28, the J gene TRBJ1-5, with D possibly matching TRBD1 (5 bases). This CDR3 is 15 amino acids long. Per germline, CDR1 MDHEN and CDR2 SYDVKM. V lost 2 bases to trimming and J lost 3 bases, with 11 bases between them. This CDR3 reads CASSLGVGDNQPQHF. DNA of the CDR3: TGTGCCAGCAGTTTAGGGGTAGGGGACAATCAGCCCCAGCATTTT. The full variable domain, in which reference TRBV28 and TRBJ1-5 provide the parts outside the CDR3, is DVKVTQSSRYLVKRTGEKVFLECVQDMDHENMFWYRQDPGLGLRLIYFSYDVKMKEKGDIPEGYSVSREKKERFSLILESASTNQTSMYLCASSLGVGDNQPQHFGDGTRLSIL.

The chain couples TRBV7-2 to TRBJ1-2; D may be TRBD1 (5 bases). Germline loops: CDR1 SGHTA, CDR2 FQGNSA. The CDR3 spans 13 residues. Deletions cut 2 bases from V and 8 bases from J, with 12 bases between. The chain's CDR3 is CASSLRQLRGYTF. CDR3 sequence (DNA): TGTGCCAGCAGCTTAAGACAGCTGAGGGGCTACACCTTC.

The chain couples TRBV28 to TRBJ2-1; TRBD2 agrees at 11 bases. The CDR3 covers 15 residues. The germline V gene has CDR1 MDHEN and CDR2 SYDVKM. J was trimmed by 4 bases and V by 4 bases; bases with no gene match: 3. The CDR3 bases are TGTGCCAGCAGTTCGGGACTAGCGGCTTACAATGAGCAGTTCTTC. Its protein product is CASSSGLAAYNEQFF.

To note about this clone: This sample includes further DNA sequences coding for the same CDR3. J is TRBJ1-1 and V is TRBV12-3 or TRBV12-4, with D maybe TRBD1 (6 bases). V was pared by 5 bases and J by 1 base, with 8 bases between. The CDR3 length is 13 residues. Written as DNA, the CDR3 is TGTGCCAGCAGTCTACAGGGGAACACTGAAGCTTTCTTT. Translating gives CASSLQGNTEAFF.

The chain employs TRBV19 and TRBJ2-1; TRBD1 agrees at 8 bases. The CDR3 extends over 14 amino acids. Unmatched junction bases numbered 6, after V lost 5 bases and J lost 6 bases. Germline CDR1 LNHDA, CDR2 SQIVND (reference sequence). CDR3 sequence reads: CASSGGGQGNEQFF. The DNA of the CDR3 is TGTGCCAGTAGTGGAGGTGGACAGGGCAATGAGCAGTTCTTC.

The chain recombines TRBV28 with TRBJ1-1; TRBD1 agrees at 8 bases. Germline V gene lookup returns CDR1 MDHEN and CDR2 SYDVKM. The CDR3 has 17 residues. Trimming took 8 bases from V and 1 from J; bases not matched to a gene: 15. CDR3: CASPIPLRQGPNTEAFF. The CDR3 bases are TGTGCCAGCCCTATCCCCCTTAGACAGGGGCCGAACACTGAAGCTTTCTTT.

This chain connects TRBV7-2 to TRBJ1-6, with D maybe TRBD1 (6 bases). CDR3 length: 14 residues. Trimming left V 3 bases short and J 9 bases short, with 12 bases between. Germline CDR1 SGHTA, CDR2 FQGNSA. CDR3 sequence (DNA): TGTGCCAGCAGCTTTCAGGGGATTGCTTCACCCCTCCACTTT. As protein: CASSFQGIASPLHF.